These 10 T cell receptor beta chains originate from one sample sequenced in a study of cytomegalovirus exposure and HLA in healthy donors (dated by TCRdb to 2016 to 2017). Libraries came from the immunoSEQ multiplex PCR assay. As stored in TCRdb, this immuneACCESS dataset retains in-frame rearrangements with V and J assigned. A fraction of the clones does not appear; measured against another copy, unresolved V genes explain less than half of the discrepancy, and the remainder lacks a known reason. The sample records about 73,000 clones, around nine tenths of which are singletons. The ten largest make up 3% to 4% of the sample. Sequencing used PBMCs. These receptor sequences come from a woman between 18 and 29 years old in good health and CMV-seropositive.

The rearrangement uses TRBV6-6 and TRBJ1-5; unclear D gene. CDR3 length equals 15 residues. With 2 bases removed from V and 0 bases from J, the gap between germline ends came to 8 bases. Germline V gene lookup returns CDR1 MNHNY and CDR2 SVGAGI (reference sequence). CDR3 protein: CASSYGPPSNQPQHF. CDR3 nucleotides: TGTGCCAGCAGTTACGGGCCGCCTAGCAATCAGCCCCAGCATTTT.

This sequence joins TRBV18 and TRBJ2-5; 12 bases line up with TRBD1. The CDR3 has 16 amino acids. Germline V gives CDR1 KGHSH, CDR2 LQKENI. The ends lost 3 bases at V and 5 bases at J; junction bases unmatched: 7. CDR3 protein: CASSPAGTGGVETQYF. CDR3 in DNA: TGTGCCAGCTCACCTGCCGGGACAGGGGGCGTCGAGACCCAGTACTTC.

V gene TRBV9 combines with J gene TRBJ2-7; TRBD2 agrees at 7 bases. The CDR3 sequence is 17 residues long. The V segment lost 0 bases and the J segment 2 bases; nucleotides outside the gene matches: 11. Germline V lookup: CDR1 SGDLS, CDR2 YYNGEE. The CDR3 DNA sequence: TGTGCCAGCAGCGTAGGGGGGGGTACAGCGAATGCCTACGAGCAGTACTTC. Protein sequence: CASSVGGGTANAYEQYF.

In its sample, this clone was seen once. The V gene is TRBV7-8, the J gene TRBJ2-7, with 7 bases aligning to TRBD2. J gave up 3 bases and V 2 bases, and 7 bases lay outside the gene matches. The CDR3 totals 15 residues. Germline lookup yields CDR1 SGHVS and CDR2 FQNEAQ. CDR3 protein: CASSLRQGGIYEQYF. CDR3 coding DNA: TGTGCCAGCAGCTTACGGCAGGGAGGGATCTACGAGCAGTACTTC. Full variable domain (rest looked up from reference TRBV7-8 and TRBJ2-7): GAGVSQSPRYKVAKRGQDVALRCDPISGHVSLFWYQQALGQGPEFLTYFQNEAQLDKSGLPSDRFFAERPEGSVSTLKIQRTQQEDSAVYLCASSLRQGGIYEQYFGPGTRLTVT.

The gene calls are TRBV7-2 and TRBJ1-1; TRBD1 matches at 7 bases. This CDR3 region has 14 residues. Trimming removed 5 bases from V and 1 base from J; junction bases left unmatched: 4. Looked up from germline, CDR1 is SGHTA and CDR2 is FQGNSA. DNA of the CDR3: TGTGCCAGCAGCCTGAGACAGGGGAACACTGAAGCTTTCTTT. As protein: CASSLRQGNTEAFF.

The rearrangement joins TRBV7-9 to TRBJ1-2; D uncertain. This CDR3 has 14 amino acids. Germline V lookup: CDR1 SEHNR, CDR2 FQNEAQ (reference sequence). Trimming took 5 bases from V and 5 from J, leaving 15 bases between them. This chain's CDR3 is CASSAGGPLYGYTF. The CDR3 DNA sequence: TGTGCCAGCAGCGCGGGCGGTCCGCTGTATGGCTACACCTTC.

J is TRBJ2-2 and V is TRBV5-1; D possibly corresponds to TRBD1 (6 bases). Germline V gives CDR1 SGHRS, CDR2 YFSETQ. The CDR3 sequence is 17 residues long. Trimming removed 4 bases from V and 2 bases from J, with 18 bases in between. DNA of the CDR3: TGCGCCAGCAGCAGACGACTTGGGGGCTTAAACACCGGGGAGCTGTTTTTT. Its protein is CASSRRLGGLNTGELFF.

In this sample, this clone turned up once. This chain uses TRBV6-1 with TRBJ1-1; D unclear. Deletions cut 5 bases from V and 7 bases from J, with 14 bases between. The CDR3 is made up of 13 amino acids. Germline-derived CDR1 and CDR2 are MNHNS and SASEGT. CDR3 region: CASSYQLSREAFF. The CDR3 region has the DNA TGTGCCAGCAGTTATCAATTGAGCCGTGAAGCTTTCTTT.

This chain connects TRBV6-4 to TRBJ2-1; TRBD2 matches at 9 bases. The CDR3 extends over 15 amino acids. V was clipped by 5 bases and J by 5 bases; unmatched bases: 7. Germline V gene lookup returns CDR1 MRHNA and CDR2 SNTAGT. CDR3 residues: CASSPAGGTNNEQFF. CDR3 nucleotides: TGTGCCAGCAGTCCAGCGGGGGGTACTAACAATGAGCAGTTCTTC.

The chain combines TRBV7-2 with TRBJ2-3, with D possibly matching TRBD2 (5 bases). Germline CDR1 reads SGHTA; CDR2 reads FQGNSA. The V end was cut by 6 bases, the J end by 5 bases, with 21 bases between. CDR3 length: 16 amino acids. CDR3 DNA: TGTGCCAGCAGGCAAGGACTTTCGCAAGAGGGAGATACGCAGTATTTT. Encoded protein: CASRQGLSQEGDTQYF.